This T cell receptor beta chain was sequenced for a study of T cells in Graves' hyperthyroidism and ophthalmopathy. The overall study: Peripheral blood samples were taken at initial diagnosis, prior to any treatment.

TCR beta CDR3 region amplification was performed from RNA transcripts. The primer set for the first-round RT-PCR of the TCR CDR3 was HTBI. TCRdb re-called the multiplex PCR reads through MiXCR, storing one row per CDR3 protein. The data hold around 100,000 distinct CDR3 sequences, with around 50% observed a single time. Aged 18 to 65, the patients had hyperthyroidism that was newly diagnosed and had lasted under 2 months. A remark on this clonotype: The target antigen is unknown.

Study conclusions and caveats: Blood held most thyroid clonotypes expanded above 0.001 frequency. The model forecast ophthalmopathy, anticipating it by a median around 6.5 months before onset.

CDR1 is DFQATT and CDR2 is SNEGSKA in the germline V gene (reference sequence). CDR3 length: 16 amino acids. With V trimmed by 6 bases and J by 0 bases, 13 bases remained unmatched. The V call is TRBV20-1, the J call TRBJ2-7, with 8 nucleotides matching TRBD2. Sequencing was performed on blood. The clonotype comes from a man aged 35 to 55 with Graves' hyperthyroidism. CDR3 DNA: TGCAGTGCACAAAGCGGGAGCGGGGCCGACTCCTACGAGCAGTACTTC. As protein: CSAQSGSGADSYEQYF.